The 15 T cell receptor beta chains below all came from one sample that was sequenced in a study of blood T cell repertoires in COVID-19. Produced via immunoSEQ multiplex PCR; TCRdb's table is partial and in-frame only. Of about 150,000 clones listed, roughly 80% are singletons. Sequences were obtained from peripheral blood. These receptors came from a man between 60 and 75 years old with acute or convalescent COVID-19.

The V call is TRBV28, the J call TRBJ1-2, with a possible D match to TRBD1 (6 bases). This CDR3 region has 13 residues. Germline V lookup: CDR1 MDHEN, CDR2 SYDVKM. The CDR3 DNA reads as TGTGTCATAGGGGGTTTTGGGAACTATGGCTACACCTTC. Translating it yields CVIGGFGNYGYTF.

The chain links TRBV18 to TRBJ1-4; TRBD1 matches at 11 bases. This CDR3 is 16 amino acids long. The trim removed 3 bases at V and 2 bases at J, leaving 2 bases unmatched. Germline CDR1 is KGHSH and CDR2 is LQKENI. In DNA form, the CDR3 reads TGTGCCAGCTCACCGGACAGGGGGCGGACTAATGAAAAACTGTTTTTT. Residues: CASSPDRGRTNEKLFF.

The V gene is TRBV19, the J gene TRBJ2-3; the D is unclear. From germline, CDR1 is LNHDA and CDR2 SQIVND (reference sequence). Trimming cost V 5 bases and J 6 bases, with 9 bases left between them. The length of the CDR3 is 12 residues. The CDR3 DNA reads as TGTGCCAGTAGTTCCTTCTCGGATACGCAGTATTTT. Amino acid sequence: CASSSFSDTQYF.

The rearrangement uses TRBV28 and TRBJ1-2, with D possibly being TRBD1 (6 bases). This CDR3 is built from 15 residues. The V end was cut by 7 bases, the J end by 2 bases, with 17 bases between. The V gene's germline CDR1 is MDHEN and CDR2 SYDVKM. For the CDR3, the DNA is TGTGCCAGCACCCCCTGGGGCAGGGGCAACTATGGCTACACCTTC. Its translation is CASTPWGRGNYGYTF.

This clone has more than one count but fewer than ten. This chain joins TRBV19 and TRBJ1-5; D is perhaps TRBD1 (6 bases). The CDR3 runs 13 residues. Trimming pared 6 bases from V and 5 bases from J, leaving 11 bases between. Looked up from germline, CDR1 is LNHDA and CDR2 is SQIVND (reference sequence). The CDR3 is CASRTNRDQPQHF. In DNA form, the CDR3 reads TGTGCCAGTAGAACCAACAGGGATCAGCCCCAGCATTTT. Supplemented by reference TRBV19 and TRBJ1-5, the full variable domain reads DGGITQSPKYLFRKEGQNVTLSCEQNLNHDAMYWYRQDPGQGLRLIYYSQIVNDFQKGDIAEGYSVSREKKESFPLTVTSAQKNPTAFYLCASRTNRDQPQHFGDGTRLSIL.

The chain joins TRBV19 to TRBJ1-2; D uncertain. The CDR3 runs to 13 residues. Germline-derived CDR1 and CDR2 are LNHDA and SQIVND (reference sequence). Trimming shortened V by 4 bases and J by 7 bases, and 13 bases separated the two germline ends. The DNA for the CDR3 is TGTGCCAGTAGTACCATGGCGGTACGTGGCTACACCTTC. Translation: CASSTMAVRGYTF.

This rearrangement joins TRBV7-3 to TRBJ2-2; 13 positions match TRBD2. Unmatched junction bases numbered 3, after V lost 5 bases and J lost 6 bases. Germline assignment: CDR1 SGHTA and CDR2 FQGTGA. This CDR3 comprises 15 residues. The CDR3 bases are TGTGCCAGCAGCCCCACTAGCGGGGGGGCCGGGGAGCTGTTTTTT. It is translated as CASSPTSGGAGELFF.

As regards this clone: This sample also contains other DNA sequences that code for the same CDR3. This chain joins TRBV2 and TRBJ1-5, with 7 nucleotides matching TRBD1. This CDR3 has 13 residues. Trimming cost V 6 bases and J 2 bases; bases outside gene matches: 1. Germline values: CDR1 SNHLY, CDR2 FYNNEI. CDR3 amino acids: CASSGQGNQPQHF. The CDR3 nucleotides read TGTGCCAGCAGCGGACAGGGCAATCAGCCCCAGCATTTT.

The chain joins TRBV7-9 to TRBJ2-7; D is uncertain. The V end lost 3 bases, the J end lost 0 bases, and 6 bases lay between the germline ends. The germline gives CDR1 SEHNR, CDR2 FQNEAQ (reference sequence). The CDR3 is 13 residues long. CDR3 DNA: TGTGCCAGCAGCTTCACTACCTCCTACGAGCAGTACTTC. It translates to CASSFTTSYEQYF.

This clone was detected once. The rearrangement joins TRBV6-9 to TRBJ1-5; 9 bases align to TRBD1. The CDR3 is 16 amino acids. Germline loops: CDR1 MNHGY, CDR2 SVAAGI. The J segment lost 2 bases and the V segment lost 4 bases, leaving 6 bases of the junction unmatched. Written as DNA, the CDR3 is TGTGCCAGCAGTTCCGGGACAGGGATTCGCAATCAGCCCCAGCATTTT. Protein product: CASSSGTGIRNQPQHF.

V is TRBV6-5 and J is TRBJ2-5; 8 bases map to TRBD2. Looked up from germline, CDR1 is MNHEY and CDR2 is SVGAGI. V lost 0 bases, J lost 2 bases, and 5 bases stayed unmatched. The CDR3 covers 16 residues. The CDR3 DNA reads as TGTGCCAGCAGTTACTCGGTGGCTAGCGGGCAAGAGACCCAGTACTTC. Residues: CASSYSVASGQETQYF.

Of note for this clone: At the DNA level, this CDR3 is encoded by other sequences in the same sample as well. CDR3 sequence reads: CASSLSSGGDTQYF. Written as DNA, the CDR3 is TGCGCCAGCAGCTTGTCTTCGGGAGGTGATACGCAGTATTTT. This chain uses TRBV5-1 with TRBJ2-3, with TRBD2 matching 7 bases. With 1 base clipped from V and 6 bases from J, the junction kept 5 bases outside the gene matches. This CDR3 region has 14 residues. Germline V gene sequence: CDR1 SGHRS, CDR2 YFSETQ.

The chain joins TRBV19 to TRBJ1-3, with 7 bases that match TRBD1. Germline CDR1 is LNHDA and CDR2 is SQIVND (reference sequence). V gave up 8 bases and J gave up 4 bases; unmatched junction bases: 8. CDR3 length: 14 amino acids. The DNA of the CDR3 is TGTGCCAGTCGGGCAACAGGGGTCGGAAACACCATATATTTT. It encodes CASRATGVGNTIYF.

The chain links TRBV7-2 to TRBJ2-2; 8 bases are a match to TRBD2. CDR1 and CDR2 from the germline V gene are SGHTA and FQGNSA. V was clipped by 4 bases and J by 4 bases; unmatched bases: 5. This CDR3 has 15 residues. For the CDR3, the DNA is TGTGCCAGCAGCTCAAGCGGGAGACGCACCGGGGAGCTGTTTTTT. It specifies CASSSSGRRTGELFF. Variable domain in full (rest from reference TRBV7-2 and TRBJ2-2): GAGVSQSPSNKVTEKGKDVELRCDPISGHTALYWYRQSLGQGLEFLIYFQGNSAPDKSGLPSDRFSAERTGGSVSTLTIQRTQQEDSAVYLCASSSSGRRTGELFFGEGSRLTVL.

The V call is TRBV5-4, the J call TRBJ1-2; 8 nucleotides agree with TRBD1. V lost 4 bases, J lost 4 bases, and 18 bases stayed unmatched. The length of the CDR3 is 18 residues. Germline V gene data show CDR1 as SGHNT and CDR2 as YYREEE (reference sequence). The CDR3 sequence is CASSASNPSGGAGYGYTF. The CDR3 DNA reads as TGTGCCAGCAGCGCATCGAACCCATCAGGGGGCGCGGGCTATGGCTACACCTTC. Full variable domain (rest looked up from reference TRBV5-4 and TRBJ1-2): ETGVTQSPTHLIKTRGQQVTLRCSSQSGHNTVSWYQQALGQGPQFIFQYYREEENGRGNFPPRFSGLQFPNYSSELNVNALELDDSALYLCASSASNPSGGAGYGYTFGSGTRLTVV.